This T cell receptor delta chain was identified in a study of gamma-delta T cells after stem cell transplantation. The CDR3 runs to 17 residues. Germline V gives CDR1 GEAIGNYY, CDR2 EKD. V was clipped by 7 bases and J by 2 bases; unmatched bases: 13. This clone qualifies as large (0.1 to 1%). TCRdb reran clone calling via CATT on the RT-PCR reads. The sample has 950 to 1,100 delta-chain clones, roughly an eighth seen once. The receptor was derived from a human donor. It is not recorded whose cells these are; they may come from a transplant donor. The rearrangement uses TRDV2 and TRDJ1; 12 bases line up with TRDD3. The sequencing input was gamma-delta T cells. CDR3: CACFVLGDTIPTDKLIF. The CDR3 DNA follows: TGTGCCTGCTTTGTACTGGGGGATACCATCCCTACCGATAAACTCATCTTT.